One TCR beta chain is described in this entry. The sample is drawn from a study of CD8 T cells in Susac syndrome. CDR1 LNHDA and CDR2 SQIVND come from the germline V gene (reference sequence). V lost 6 bases to trimming and J lost 3 bases; unmatched junction nucleotides: 18. This CDR3 region has 19 residues. From blood CD8+ and CD4+ T cells, TCR beta sequences were generated. The authors negatively isolated CD8+ and CD4+ T cells and FACS-enriched TEMRA cells. RNA was extracted with the RNeasy kit, and a quantity of about 0.45 to 1 ug was reverse transcribed using random hexamers. The TCR beta CDR3 was amplified by immunoSEQ multiplex PCR across 54 Vbeta, 13 Jbeta. A single record per CDR3 protein comes from TCRdb applying MiXCR to the immunoSEQ multiplex PCR reads. The sample records some 150,000 distinct CDR3 sequences, approximately 96% being singletons.

J is TRBJ2-1 and V is TRBV19; 9 bases agree with TRBD1. Sample: CD4+ T cells from PBMCs. The receptor comes from a human donor with Susac syndrome. CDR3 sequence reads: CASSPGTGPARSGYNEQFF. CDR3 nucleotide sequence: TGTGCCAGTAGCCCCGGGACAGGGCCTGCTAGGTCCGGCTACAATGAGCAGTTCTTC.